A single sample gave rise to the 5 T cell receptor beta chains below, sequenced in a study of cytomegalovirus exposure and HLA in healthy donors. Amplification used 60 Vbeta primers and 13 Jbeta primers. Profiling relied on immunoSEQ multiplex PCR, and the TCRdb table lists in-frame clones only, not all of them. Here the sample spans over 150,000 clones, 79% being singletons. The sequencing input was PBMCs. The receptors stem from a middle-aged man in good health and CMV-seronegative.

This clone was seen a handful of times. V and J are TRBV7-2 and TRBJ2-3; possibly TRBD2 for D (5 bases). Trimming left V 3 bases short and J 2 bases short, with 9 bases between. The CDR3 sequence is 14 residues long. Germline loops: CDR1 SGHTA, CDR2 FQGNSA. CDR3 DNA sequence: TGTGCCAGCAGCTTGGAGCGGACCACAGATACGCAGTATTTT. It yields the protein CASSLERTTDTQYF.

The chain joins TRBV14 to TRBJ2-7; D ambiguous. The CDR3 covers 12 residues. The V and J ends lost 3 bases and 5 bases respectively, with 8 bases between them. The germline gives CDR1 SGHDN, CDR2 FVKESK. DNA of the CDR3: TGTGCCAGCAGCCAGTGGCAGGACGAGCAGTACTTC. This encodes CASSQWQDEQYF.

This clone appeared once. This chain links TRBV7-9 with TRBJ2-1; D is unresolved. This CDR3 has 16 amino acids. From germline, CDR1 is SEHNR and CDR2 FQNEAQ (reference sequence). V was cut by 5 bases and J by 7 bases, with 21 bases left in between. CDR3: CASSPNGGYSRNEQFF. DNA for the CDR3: TGTGCCAGCAGCCCCAATGGCGGTTACTCGAGAAATGAGCAGTTCTTC.

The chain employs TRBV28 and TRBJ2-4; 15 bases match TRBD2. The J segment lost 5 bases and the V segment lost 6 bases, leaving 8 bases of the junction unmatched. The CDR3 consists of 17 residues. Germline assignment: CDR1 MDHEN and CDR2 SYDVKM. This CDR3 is CASSHRTSGRAQNIQYF. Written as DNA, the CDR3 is TGTGCCAGCAGCCACCGGACTAGCGGGAGGGCTCAAAACATTCAGTACTTC.

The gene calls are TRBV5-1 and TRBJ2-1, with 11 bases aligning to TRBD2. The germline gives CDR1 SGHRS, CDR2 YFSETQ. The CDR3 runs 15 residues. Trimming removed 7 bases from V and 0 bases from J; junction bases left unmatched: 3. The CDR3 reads CASGLAGSSYNEQFF. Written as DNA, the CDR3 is TGCGCCAGCGGACTAGCGGGCAGCTCCTACAATGAGCAGTTCTTC.